The source of this TCR beta chain is a study of blood T cell repertoires in COVID-19. Some clones are missing from TCRdb's copy, which holds only in-frame ones; the method was immunoSEQ multiplex PCR. The sample lists some 380,000 clones, nearly 90% seen once, with 6.5% to 7% in the top ten. The CDR3 totals 15 residues. V trimming: 4 bases; J trimming: 4 bases; junction bases outside the gene matches: 9. Germline CDR1 MGHRA, CDR2 YSYEKL. This rearrangement joins TRBV4-1 to TRBJ1-1, with 7 bases identical to TRBD1. Input material: peripheral blood. This clonotype originated in a man aged 18 to 35 with active or convalescent COVID-19. CDR3 region: CASSPRQGKSTEAFF. In DNA form, the CDR3 reads TGCGCCAGCAGCCCTCGACAGGGTAAGTCCACTGAAGCTTTCTTT.